This paragraph covers one TCR beta chain sequence. Its antigen is currently not known. Base qualities were left out, and no much larger clone turns up one base away. TCR libraries were generated with the immunoSEQ multiplex PCR assay, using TCR-beta and/or TCR-alpha/delta assays for each sample. The Illumina high-throughput platform was used to sequence the amplified TCR libraries. The authors' analysis ran thus. Clustering and dimensionality reduction relied on pairwise TCRdist distances among GMM-specific receptors from T cells that were either sorted ex vivo or expanded in vitro. Each clinical repertoire received a mean NN-distance score, defined as the average TCRdist to the nearest 10% of tetramer-positive reference sequences. GEM TCR motif frequency was calculated as the fraction of unique TCRs that matched known GEM sequences in V/J usage and CDR3 length. Linear discriminant analysis with leave-one-out cross-validation, implemented in scikit-learn, was used to classify active tuberculosis. TCRdb's version of the immuneACCESS table is confined to in-frame rearrangements and falls short of the full clone set. An unresolved V gene accounts for under half of the shortfall where checked; the remainder is of unknown origin. That table supplies the V and J calls and clone size; D and trimming were determined from the DNA. The sample data list about 22,000 clones, and approximately 97% of these were observed just once. The top ten clones comprise 6.2% of the sample.

The data were taken from a study of T cells in tuberculosis (dated by TCRdb to the late 2010s). About the investigation overall: In the study, CD1B tetramers and high-throughput TCR immunosequencing were combined to characterize T cells specific for the mycobacterial lipid antigen glucose monomycolate (GMM). IGRA-negative adolescents, IGRA-positive adolescents with latent tuberculosis and adults with active tuberculosis, some ten per group, were compared in a South African clinical cohort.

At study entry, a tuberculin skin test and the QuantiFERON-TB GOLD In-Tube IGRA were used to screen adolescents for latent tuberculosis infection. Immunosequencing was performed on unsorted cryopreserved PBMC, with some 100,000 T cells per clinical donor covered on average. Eleven high schools in the Worcester region of the Western Cape, South Africa, served as enrollment sites for adolescents aged 12 to 18 years. Approximately ten adolescents infected with M. tuberculosis and around ten uninfected adolescents were chosen and matched for age and sex. PBMC from adolescents were isolated by density centrifugation from freshly drawn heparinized blood and then cryopreserved. What the study reported, not specific to this receptor: Smaller mean NN-distances to GMM-specific TCRs were observed in active tuberculosis TCR-alpha repertoires than in IGRA-negative controls, suggesting clonal expansion of GMM-specific TCRs. An accuracy of about 90% (AUROC around 0.87) was reached by a classifier using the diverse GMM-specific repertoire, compared with around 68% accuracy when GEM motif frequencies were used. Smaller NN-distances were partly driven by shorter CDR3-alpha lengths in active tuberculosis patients, and statistical significance was not reached for the TCR-beta difference. Clinical samples were selected based on which cryopreserved specimens were available, and the active tuberculosis cases were adults whereas the controls were adolescents.

This sequence was found in a donor aged 5-35 years with latent tuberculosis or without tuberculosis infection. The sequencing sample was made of PBMCs.

The CDR3 protein: CASSEAQLAVLTDTQYF. The DNA sequence follows: TGTGCCAGCAGTGAAGCGCAACTAGCGGTATTAACAGATACGCAGTATTTT. The rearranged segments are TRBV2 and TRBJ2-3; 8 bases in the junction line up with TRBD2. The CDR3 measures 17 amino acids from cysteine to phenylalanine. The DNA shown is the 51-base CDR3, in frame from base 1. Unmatched junction bases come to 8, with V trimmed by 0 bases and J by 3 bases. The germline V gene provides CDR1 SNHLY and CDR2 FYNNEI. Outside the CDR3, residues come from the reference TRBV2 and TRBJ2-3 proteins, so the full variable domain is: EPEVTQTPSHQVTQMGQEVILRCVPISNHLYFYWYRQILGQKVEFLVSFYNNEISEKSEIFDDQFSVERPDGSNFTLKIRSTKLEDSAMYFCASSEAQLAVLTDTQYFGPGTRLTVL.